This record looks at one TCR beta chain sequence and its context. What it recognizes is unknown. This entry is derived from a study of T cell responses to AZD1222 COVID-19 vaccine. Germline lookup yields CDR1 SEHNR and CDR2 FQNEAQ (reference sequence). The CDR3 spans 14 residues. V lost 1 base and J lost 2, with 9 bases in between. Broader study findings: Breadth and depth of Spike-specific TCRs rose after two AZD1222 doses.

Profiled with immunoSEQ multiplex PCR; TCRdb holds only in-frame clones, not every one. The table records tens of thousands of clones, 70% to 90% of them present only once. The receptor's source is an adult in good health. The chain links TRBV7-9 to TRBJ2-7; D unclear. This sample comprised peripheral blood, obtained on day 0 of AZD1222 vaccination. CDR3 DNA: TGTGCCAGCAGCTTAGGGTCCCAAGCCTACGAGCAGTACTTC. Translated: CASSLGSQAYEQYF.